This TCR beta chain was identified during a study of shared clonotypes between healthy human individuals. This clone was picked up one time. Its antigen is unknown. Only CD45RO-negative cells positively selected for CCR7 counted as naive CD8 cells, so terminally differentiated effector memory CD45RA+ cells were excluded. Study-level findings and limits: Enrolling few donors narrowed the genetic and exposure-history diversity that was represented.

Sequencing was performed with immunoSEQ multiplex PCR; in TCRdb, only in-frame clones are kept and a portion is missing. Among roughly 590,000 clones listed, roughly 95% were seen once. V was shortened by 4 bases and J by 10 bases, with 13 bases between the two germline ends. In germline, CDR1 is MNHEY, CDR2 SMNVEV (reference sequence). CDR3 size: 13 residues. Source material: naive CD8+ T cells sorted from blood. The rearrangement joins TRBV27 to TRBJ1-4; D may be TRBD1 (5 bases). This receptor was taken from a woman aged 25 to 45 in good health. CDR3 loop: CASSSPPGGKLFF. As DNA, the CDR3 is TGTGCCAGCAGTTCTCCCCCGGGGGGAAAACTGTTTTTT.